This entry is about one TCR beta chain. Its antigen is unknown. This CDR3 contains 15 residues. Germline trimming cut 4 bases from V and 2 bases from J; bases unmatched to any gene: 7. Germline V gene sequence: CDR1 SGHTA, CDR2 FQGTGA. Researchers tagged individual cDNA molecules with unique molecular identifiers. Each CDR3 protein gets one entry after TCRdb re-called the 5' RACE reads with MiXCR. There are around 56,000 distinct CDR3 sequences in the sample; 13% occur only once, and approximately 9.4% lies in the top ten. The data were taken from a study of early T cells in non-severe SARS-CoV-2 infection. Across the whole study: Chains stayed unpaired after sequencing of bulk RNA from unsorted whole blood.

Study results and limitations: Reliance on VDJdb matching favored anti-spike CD8 responses; private and CD4 specificities were missed.

This sample comprised whole blood, obtained at baseline. This TCR derives from an adult who was a healthcare worker with PCR-confirmed SARS-CoV-2 infection or an uninfected control (not recorded which). The chain combines TRBV7-3 with TRBJ2-7; 8 bases agree with TRBD1. The CDR3 spells CASSSHRDRTYEQYF. CDR3 sequence (DNA): TGTGCCAGCAGCTCCCACCGGGACAGGACCTACGAGCAGTACTTC.